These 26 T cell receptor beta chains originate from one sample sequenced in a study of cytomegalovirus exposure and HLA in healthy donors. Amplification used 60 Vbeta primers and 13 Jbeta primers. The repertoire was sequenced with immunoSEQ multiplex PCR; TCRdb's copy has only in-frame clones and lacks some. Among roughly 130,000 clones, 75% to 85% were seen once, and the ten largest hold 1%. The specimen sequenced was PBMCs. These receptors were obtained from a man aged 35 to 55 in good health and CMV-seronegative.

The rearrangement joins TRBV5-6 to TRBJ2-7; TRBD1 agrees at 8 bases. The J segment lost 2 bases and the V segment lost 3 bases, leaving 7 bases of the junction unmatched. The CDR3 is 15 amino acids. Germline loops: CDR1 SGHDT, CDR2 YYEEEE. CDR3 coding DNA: TGTGCCAGCAGCTCTGCCGGGACAGGAACCTACGAGCAGTACTTC. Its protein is CASSSAGTGTYEQYF.

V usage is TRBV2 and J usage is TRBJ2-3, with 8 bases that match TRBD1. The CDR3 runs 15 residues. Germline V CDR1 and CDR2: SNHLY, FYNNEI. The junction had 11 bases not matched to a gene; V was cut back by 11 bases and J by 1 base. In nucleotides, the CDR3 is TGTGCCTGGGTCGGGACGGGACAGGGCACAGATACGCAGTATTTT. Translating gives CAWVGTGQGTDTQYF.

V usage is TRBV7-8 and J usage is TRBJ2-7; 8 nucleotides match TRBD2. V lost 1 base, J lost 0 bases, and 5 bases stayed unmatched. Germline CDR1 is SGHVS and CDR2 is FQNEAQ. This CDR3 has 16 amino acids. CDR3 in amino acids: CASSLVGGGPSYEQYF. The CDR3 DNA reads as TGTGCCAGCAGCTTAGTGGGCGGGGGGCCCTCCTACGAGCAGTACTTC.

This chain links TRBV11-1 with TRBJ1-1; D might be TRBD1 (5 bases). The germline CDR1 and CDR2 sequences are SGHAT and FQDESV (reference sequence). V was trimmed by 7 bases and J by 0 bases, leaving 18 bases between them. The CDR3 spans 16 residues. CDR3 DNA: TGTGCCAGCATCCGTCTCGAGAAGGGGATGAACACTGAAGCTTTCTTT. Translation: CASIRLEKGMNTEAFF.

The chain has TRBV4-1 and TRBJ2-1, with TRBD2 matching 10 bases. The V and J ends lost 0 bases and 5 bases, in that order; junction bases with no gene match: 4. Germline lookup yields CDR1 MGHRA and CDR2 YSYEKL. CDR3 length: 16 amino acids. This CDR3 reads CASSQDGSGGDNEQFF. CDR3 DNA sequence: TGCGCCAGCAGCCAAGATGGCAGCGGGGGGGACAATGAGCAGTTCTTC.

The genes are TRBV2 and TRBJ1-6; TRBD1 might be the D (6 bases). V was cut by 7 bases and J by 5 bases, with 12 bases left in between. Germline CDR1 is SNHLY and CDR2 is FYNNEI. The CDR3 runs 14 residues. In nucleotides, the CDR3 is TGTGCCAGCAAAGAGGACAGCGATAATTCACCCCTCCACTTT. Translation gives CASKEDSDNSPLHF.

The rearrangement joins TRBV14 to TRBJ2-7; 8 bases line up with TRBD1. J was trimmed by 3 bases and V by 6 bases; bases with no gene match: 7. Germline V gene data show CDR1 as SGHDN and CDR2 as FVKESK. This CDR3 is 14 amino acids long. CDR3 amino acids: CASSLWTGSYEQYF. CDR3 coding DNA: TGTGCCAGCAGTCTTTGGACAGGGAGCTACGAGCAGTACTTC.

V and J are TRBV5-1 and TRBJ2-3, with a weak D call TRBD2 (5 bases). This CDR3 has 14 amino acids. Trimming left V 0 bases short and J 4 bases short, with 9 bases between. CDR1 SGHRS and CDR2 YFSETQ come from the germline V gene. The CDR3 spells CASSLVLAPDTQYF. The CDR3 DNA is TGCGCCAGCAGCTTGGTGCTAGCACCAGATACGCAGTATTTT.

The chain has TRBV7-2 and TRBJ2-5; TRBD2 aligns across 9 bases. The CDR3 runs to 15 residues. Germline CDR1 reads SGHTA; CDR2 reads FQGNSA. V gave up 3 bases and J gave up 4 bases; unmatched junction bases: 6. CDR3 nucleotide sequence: TGTGCCAGCAGCTTGGGCGGGGGGGCCGGAGAGACCCAGTACTTC. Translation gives CASSLGGGAGETQYF.

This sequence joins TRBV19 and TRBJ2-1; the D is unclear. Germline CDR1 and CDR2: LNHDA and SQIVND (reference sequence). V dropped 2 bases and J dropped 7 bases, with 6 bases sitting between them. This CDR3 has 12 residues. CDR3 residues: CASSILYNEQFF. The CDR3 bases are TGTGCCAGTAGTATACTTTATAATGAGCAGTTCTTC.

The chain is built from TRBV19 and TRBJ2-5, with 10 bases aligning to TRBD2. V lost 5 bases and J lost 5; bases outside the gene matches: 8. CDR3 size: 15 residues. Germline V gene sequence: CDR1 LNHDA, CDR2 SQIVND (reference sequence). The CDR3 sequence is CASSAAGGPGETQYF. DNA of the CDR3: TGTGCCAGTAGTGCAGCGGGGGGGCCGGGGGAGACCCAGTACTTC. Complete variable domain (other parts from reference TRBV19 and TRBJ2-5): DGGITQSPKYLFRKEGQNVTLSCEQNLNHDAMYWYRQDPGQGLRLIYYSQIVNDFQKGDIAEGYSVSREKKESFPLTVTSAQKNPTAFYLCASSAAGGPGETQYFGPGTRLLVL.

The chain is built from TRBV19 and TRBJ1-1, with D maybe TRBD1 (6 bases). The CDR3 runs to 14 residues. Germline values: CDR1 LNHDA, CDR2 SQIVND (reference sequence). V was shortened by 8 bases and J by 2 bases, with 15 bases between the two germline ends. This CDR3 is CASLPTQGNTEAFF. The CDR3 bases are TGTGCCAGTCTACCCACACAGGGAAACACTGAAGCTTTCTTT.

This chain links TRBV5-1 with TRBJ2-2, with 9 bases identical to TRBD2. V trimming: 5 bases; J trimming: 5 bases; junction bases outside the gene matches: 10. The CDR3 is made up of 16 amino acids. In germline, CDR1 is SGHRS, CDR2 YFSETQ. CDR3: CASSYVSGSGTGELFF. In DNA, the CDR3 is TGCGCCAGCAGTTACGTTAGCGGGAGCGGTACCGGGGAGCTGTTTTTT.

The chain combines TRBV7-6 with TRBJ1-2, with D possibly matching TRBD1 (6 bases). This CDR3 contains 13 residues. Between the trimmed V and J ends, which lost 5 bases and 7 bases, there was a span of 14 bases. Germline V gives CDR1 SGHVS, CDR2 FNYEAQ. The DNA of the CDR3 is TGTGCCAGCAGCCTCAGGGGAAGGGGTGGCTACACCTTC. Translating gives CASSLRGRGGYTF.

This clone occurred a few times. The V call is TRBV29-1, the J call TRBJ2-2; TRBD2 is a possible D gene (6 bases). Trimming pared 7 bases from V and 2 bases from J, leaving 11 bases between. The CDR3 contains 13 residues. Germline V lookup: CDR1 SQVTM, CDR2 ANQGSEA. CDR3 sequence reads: CSGLGTNTGELFF. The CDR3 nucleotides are TGCAGCGGTCTCGGGACTAACACCGGGGAGCTGTTTTTT.

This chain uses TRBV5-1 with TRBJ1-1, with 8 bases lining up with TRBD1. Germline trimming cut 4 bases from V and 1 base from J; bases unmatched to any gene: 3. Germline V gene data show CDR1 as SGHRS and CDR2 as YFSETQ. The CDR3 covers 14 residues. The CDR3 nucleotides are TGCGCCAGCAGCCCCGGACAGGGGAACACTGAAGCTTTCTTT. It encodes CASSPGQGNTEAFF. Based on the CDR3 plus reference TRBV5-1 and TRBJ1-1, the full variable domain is KAGVTQTPRYLIKTRGQQVTLSCSPISGHRSVSWYQQTPGQGLQFLFEYFSETQRNKGNFPGRFSGRQFSNSRSEMNVSTLELGDSALYLCASSPGQGNTEAFFGQGTRLTVV.

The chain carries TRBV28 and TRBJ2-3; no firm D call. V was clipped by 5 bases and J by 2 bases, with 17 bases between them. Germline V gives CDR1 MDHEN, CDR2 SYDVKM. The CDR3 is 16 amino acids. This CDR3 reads CASSTPNHVATDTQYF. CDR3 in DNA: TGTGCCAGCAGTACCCCCAACCACGTAGCCACAGATACGCAGTATTTT.

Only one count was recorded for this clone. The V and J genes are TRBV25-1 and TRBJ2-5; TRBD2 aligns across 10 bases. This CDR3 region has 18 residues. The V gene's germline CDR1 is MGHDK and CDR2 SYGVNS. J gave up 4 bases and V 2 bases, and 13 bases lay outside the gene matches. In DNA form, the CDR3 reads TGTGCCAGCAGTGAAAGACTAGGGAGCGGGAGGGCCGCAGAGACCCAGTACTTC. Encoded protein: CASSERLGSGRAAETQYF.

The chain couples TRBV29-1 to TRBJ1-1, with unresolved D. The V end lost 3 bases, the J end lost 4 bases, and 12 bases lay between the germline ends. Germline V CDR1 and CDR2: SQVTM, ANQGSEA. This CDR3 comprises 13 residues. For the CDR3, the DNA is TGCAGCGTTGAGTCCCCCTCGGGCACTGAAGCTTTCTTT. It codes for CSVESPSGTEAFF. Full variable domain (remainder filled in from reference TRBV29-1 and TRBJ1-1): SAVISQKPSRDICQRGTSLTIQCQVDSQVTMMFWYRQQPGQSLTLIATANQGSEATYESGFVIDKFPISRPNLTFSTLTVSNMSPEDSSIYLCSVESPSGTEAFFGQGTRLTVV.

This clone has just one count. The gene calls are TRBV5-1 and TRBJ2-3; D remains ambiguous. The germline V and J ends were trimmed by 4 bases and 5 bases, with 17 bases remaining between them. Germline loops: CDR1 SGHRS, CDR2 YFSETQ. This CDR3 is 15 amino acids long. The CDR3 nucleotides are TGCGCCAGCAGCCCTAACCCTGCGTCGGGAGATACGCAGTATTTT. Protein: CASSPNPASGDTQYF.

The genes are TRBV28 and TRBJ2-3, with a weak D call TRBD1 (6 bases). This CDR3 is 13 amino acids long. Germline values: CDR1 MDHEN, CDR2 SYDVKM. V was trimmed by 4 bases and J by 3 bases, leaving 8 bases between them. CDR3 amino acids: CASSYRGTDTQYF. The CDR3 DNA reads TGTGCCAGCAGTTATAGGGGGACAGATACGCAGTATTTT.

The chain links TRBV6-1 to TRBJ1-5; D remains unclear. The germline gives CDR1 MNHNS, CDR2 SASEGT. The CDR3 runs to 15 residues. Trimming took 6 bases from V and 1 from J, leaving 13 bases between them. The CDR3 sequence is CASSNSHLSNQPQHF. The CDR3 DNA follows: TGTGCCAGCAGCAACAGCCACTTAAGCAATCAGCCCCAGCATTTT.

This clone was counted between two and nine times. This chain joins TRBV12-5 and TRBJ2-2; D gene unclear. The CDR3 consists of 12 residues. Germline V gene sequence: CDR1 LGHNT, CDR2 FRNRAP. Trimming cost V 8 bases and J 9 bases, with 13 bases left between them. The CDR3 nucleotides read TGTGCTAGTTCCCTCTACCCAAGGGAGCTGTTTTTT. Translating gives CASSLYPRELFF.

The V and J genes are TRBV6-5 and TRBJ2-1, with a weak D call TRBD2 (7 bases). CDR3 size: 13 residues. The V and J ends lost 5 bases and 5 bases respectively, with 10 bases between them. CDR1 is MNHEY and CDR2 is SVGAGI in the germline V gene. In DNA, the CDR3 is TGTGCCAGCAGTCGGGGGGCCGACAATGAGCAGTTCTTC. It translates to CASSRGADNEQFF.

CDR3: CASSLSVSGGEDTQYF. Here the CDR3 DNA reads TGCGCCAGCAGCTTGTCGGTGTCGGGTGGTGAAGATACGCAGTATTTT. The rearrangement links TRBV5-1 to TRBJ2-3; no clear D gene. The CDR3 totals 16 residues. Germline V gives CDR1 SGHRS, CDR2 YFSETQ. V was shortened by 1 base and J by 5 bases, with 17 bases between the two germline ends. The whole variable domain, filled in from reference TRBV5-1 and TRBJ2-3, reads KAGVTQTPRYLIKTRGQQVTLSCSPISGHRSVSWYQQTPGQGLQFLFEYFSETQRNKGNFPGRFSGRQFSNSRSEMNVSTLELGDSALYLCASSLSVSGGEDTQYFGPGTRLTVL.

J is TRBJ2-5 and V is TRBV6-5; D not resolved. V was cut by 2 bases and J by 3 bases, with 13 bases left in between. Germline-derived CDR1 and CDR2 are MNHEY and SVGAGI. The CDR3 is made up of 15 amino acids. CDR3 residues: CASSYPIAAKETQYF. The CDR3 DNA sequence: TGTGCCAGCAGTTACCCCATCGCGGCTAAAGAGACCCAGTACTTC.